This passage covers 16 T cell receptor beta chains from one sample sequenced in a study of neurological immune-mediated disorders. TCRdb re-called the 5' RACE reads with MiXCR, one entry per CDR3 protein. The sample yields over 55,000 distinct CDR3 sequences, more than 7.5% seen once. Time point described: longitudinal time-point 2. The sequenced sample consisted of PBMCs. The receptors were sampled from a man aged 25 to 45 in good health.

This clonotype appeared many times. This chain links TRBV12-3 or TRBV12-4 with TRBJ2-7; no definite D call. V was cut by 4 bases and J by 6 bases, with 7 bases left in between. This CDR3 comprises 11 residues. The DNA for the CDR3 is TGTGCCAGCAGTTCCGTTGGCGAGCAGTACTTC. Amino acid sequence: CASSSVGEQYF.

This clonotype was counted many times. This chain links TRBV4-1 with TRBJ2-5, with 12 bases that match TRBD2. Trimming cost V 4 bases and J 4 bases; bases outside gene matches: 10. The germline V gene encodes CDR1 MGHRA and CDR2 YSYEKL. The CDR3 has 17 residues. The CDR3 nucleotides are TGCGCCAGCAGCCCGCCTGGAGGACTAGCGGGATTAGAGACCCAGTACTTC. The encoded protein is CASSPPGGLAGLETQYF.

This clonotype was recorded at least ten times. V is TRBV9 and J is TRBJ2-7; 7 nucleotides align to TRBD2. CDR1 and CDR2 (germline): SGDLS, YYNGEE. The V gene end was trimmed by 4 bases and the J gene end by 6 bases; junction bases not matched to a gene: 13. The CDR3 consists of 15 residues. The CDR3 loop is CASSTIPGLLGEQYF. CDR3 nucleotide sequence: TGTGCCAGCAGCACCATACCGGGACTACTCGGCGAGCAGTACTTC. The full variable domain, completed using reference TRBV9 and TRBJ2-7, is DSGVTQTPKHLITATGQRVTLRCSPRSGDLSVYWYQQSLDQGLQFLIQYYNGEERAKGNILERFSAQQFPDLHSELNLSSLELGDSALYFCASSTIPGLLGEQYFGPGTRLTVT.

This clonotype was found many times. V usage is TRBV29-1 and J usage is TRBJ2-7; maybe TRBD2 (6 bases). Trimming left V 2 bases short and J 2 bases short, with 13 bases between. The CDR3 spans 14 residues. Germline CDR1 is SQVTM and CDR2 is ANQGSEA. The DNA for the CDR3 is TGCAGCGTTGAACGGACGGGAGCCCCCTACGAGCAGTACTTC. Translated: CSVERTGAPYEQYF.

This clonotype was seen once. V usage is TRBV5-1 and J usage is TRBJ1-1, with D hard to call. V gave up 0 bases and J gave up 2 bases, with 11 bases separating them. The CDR3 sequence is 15 residues long. Germline loops: CDR1 SGHRS, CDR2 YFSETQ. The CDR3 DNA follows: TGCGCCAGCAGCTTGGGTCGAGACATAAACACTGAAGCTTTCTTT. Translation gives CASSLGRDINTEAFF. The full variable domain, rest sourced from reference TRBV5-1 and TRBJ1-1, is KAGVTQTPRYLIKTRGQQVTLSCSPISGHRSVSWYQQTPGQGLQFLFEYFSETQRNKGNFPGRFSGRQFSNSRSEMNVSTLELGDSALYLCASSLGRDINTEAFFGQGTRLTVV.

The chain couples TRBV9 to TRBJ2-3; D gene ambiguous. The CDR3 length is 16 residues. Trimming shortened V by 3 bases and J by 5 bases, and 19 bases separated the two germline ends. CDR1 and CDR2 from the germline V gene are SGDLS and YYNGEE. The CDR3 DNA follows: TGTGCCAGCAGCGCGGCGGAGTTAGGTCCAAAAGATACGCAGTATTTT. Its translation: CASSAAELGPKDTQYF. Full variable domain (remainder filled in from reference TRBV9 and TRBJ2-3): DSGVTQTPKHLITATGQRVTLRCSPRSGDLSVYWYQQSLDQGLQFLIQYYNGEERAKGNILERFSAQQFPDLHSELNLSSLELGDSALYFCASSAAELGPKDTQYFGPGTRLTVL.

With respect to this clonotype: A much larger clone lies one base from this, so it may be a read error. V usage is TRBV7-8 and J usage is TRBJ2-6; 14 positions agree with TRBD2. Germline V gene data show CDR1 as SGHVS and CDR2 as FQNEAQ. This CDR3 comprises 19 residues. V gave up 5 bases and J gave up 2 bases; unmatched junction bases: 8. The chain's CDR3 is CASSTSVGLAGAGANVLTF. CDR3 in DNA: TGTGCCAGCAGCACGTCGGTGGGACTAGCGGGAGCTGGGGCCAACGTCCTGACTTTC.

The table lists this clonotype with many counts. V gene TRBV29-1 combines with J gene TRBJ2-3, with D possibly being TRBD1 (5 bases). V shed 0 bases and J shed 4 bases, with 5 bases lying between them. Germline values: CDR1 SQVTM, CDR2 ANQGSEA. The CDR3 length is 12 residues. CDR3 sequence (DNA): TGCAGCGTTGAAGAGGGGCCAGATACGCAGTATTTT. It specifies CSVEEGPDTQYF.

This clonotype came up many times. The gene calls are TRBV18 and TRBJ2-1; no reliable D call. V was cut by 0 bases and J by 6 bases, with 15 bases left in between. CDR1 is KGHSH, CDR2 LQKENI, per germline. The CDR3 runs 16 residues. The CDR3 is CASSPPGRPPSNEQFF. For the CDR3, the DNA is TGTGCCAGCTCACCACCGGGCAGGCCCCCGAGCAATGAGCAGTTCTTC.

This clonotype was picked up many times. The rearrangement joins TRBV5-1 to TRBJ2-1; D call uncertain. The CDR3 contains 12 residues. Trimming took off 5 bases at V and 7 bases at J, with 10 bases between the two ends. Germline-derived CDR1 and CDR2 are SGHRS and YFSETQ. The CDR3 spells CASRLGNNEQFF. In DNA, the CDR3 is TGCGCCAGCAGGTTAGGTAATAATGAGCAGTTCTTC. The complete variable domain, with remaining parts taken from reference TRBV5-1 and TRBJ2-1, reads KAGVTQTPRYLIKTRGQQVTLSCSPISGHRSVSWYQQTPGQGLQFLFEYFSETQRNKGNFPGRFSGRQFSNSRSEMNVSTLELGDSALYLCASRLGNNEQFFGPGTRLTVL.

At least ten counts were recorded for this clonotype. The V gene is TRBV5-1, the J gene TRBJ1-1; the match to TRBD1 covers 7 bases. Germline CDR1 reads SGHRS; CDR2 reads YFSETQ. The CDR3 has 13 amino acids. After removal of 6 bases from V and 4 bases from J, the junction contained 6 bases not matched to a gene. The CDR3: CASKQGFGTEAFF. The CDR3 DNA reads TGCGCCAGCAAACAGGGGTTCGGCACTGAAGCTTTCTTT. Combining the CDR3 with reference TRBV5-1 and TRBJ1-1 gives the whole variable domain KAGVTQTPRYLIKTRGQQVTLSCSPISGHRSVSWYQQTPGQGLQFLFEYFSETQRNKGNFPGRFSGRQFSNSRSEMNVSTLELGDSALYLCASKQGFGTEAFFGQGTRLTVV.

This clonotype has at least ten counts. The chain is built from TRBV5-1 and TRBJ2-1; no firm D call. The CDR3 has 13 amino acids. V was cut by 0 bases and J by 4 bases, with 5 bases left in between. CDR1 is SGHRS and CDR2 is YFSETQ in the germline V gene. CDR3 protein: CASSLAVYNEQFF. In nucleotides, the CDR3 is TGCGCCAGCAGCTTGGCGGTTTACAATGAGCAGTTCTTC. Complete variable domain (other parts from reference TRBV5-1 and TRBJ2-1): KAGVTQTPRYLIKTRGQQVTLSCSPISGHRSVSWYQQTPGQGLQFLFEYFSETQRNKGNFPGRFSGRQFSNSRSEMNVSTLELGDSALYLCASSLAVYNEQFFGPGTRLTVL.

This clonotype was seen at least ten times. The chain employs TRBV3-1 and TRBJ2-6; D might be TRBD1 (6 bases). Germline CDR1 and CDR2: LGHDT and YNNKEL (reference sequence). V shed 4 bases and J shed 4 bases, with 14 bases lying between them. CDR3 length: 16 residues. This CDR3 reads CASSPGVLTGANVLTF. The DNA of the CDR3 is TGTGCCAGCAGCCCAGGGGTCCTAACCGGGGCCAACGTCCTGACTTTC.

This clonotype appeared many times. This chain uses TRBV9 with TRBJ2-3; weak D call: TRBD1 (6 bases). Per the germline V gene, CDR1 is SGDLS and CDR2 is YYNGEE. This CDR3 comprises 15 residues. The CDR3 coding sequence is TGTGCAAGCTCCCTACGGGACACTAGCACAGATACGCAGTATTTT. It is translated as CASSLRDTSTDTQYF.

The V call is TRBV6-2 or TRBV6-3, the J call TRBJ2-1, with 8 positions matching TRBD2. The V gene's germline CDR1 is MNHEY and CDR2 SVGEGT. Trimming took 2 bases from V and 5 from J; bases not matched to a gene: 2. This CDR3 region has 14 residues. The CDR3 DNA reads as TGTGCCAGCAGTTACGGACTAGCTAACAATGAGCAGTTCTTC. Residues: CASSYGLANNEQFF.

This clonotype was detected many times. This chain joins TRBV24-1 and TRBJ1-2; D is unclear. The CDR3 length is 17 residues. V dropped 4 bases and J dropped 4 bases, with 21 bases sitting between them. Germline V CDR1 and CDR2: KGHDR, SFDVKD. CDR3 DNA sequence: TGTGCCACCAGTGACCCGAGTGCAGAGCGGGATTCCTATGGCTACACCTTC. Translation: CATSDPSAERDSYGYTF.